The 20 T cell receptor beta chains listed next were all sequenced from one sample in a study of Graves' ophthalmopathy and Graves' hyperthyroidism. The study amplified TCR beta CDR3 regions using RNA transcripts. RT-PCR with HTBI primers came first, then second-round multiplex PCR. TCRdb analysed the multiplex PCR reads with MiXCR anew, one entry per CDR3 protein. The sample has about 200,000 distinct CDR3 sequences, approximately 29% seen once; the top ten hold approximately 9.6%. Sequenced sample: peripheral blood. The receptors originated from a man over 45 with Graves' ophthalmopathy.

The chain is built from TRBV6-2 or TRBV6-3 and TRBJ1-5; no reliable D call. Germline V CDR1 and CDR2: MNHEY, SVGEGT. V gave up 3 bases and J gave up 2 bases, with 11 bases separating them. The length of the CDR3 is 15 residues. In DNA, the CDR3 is TGTGCCAGCAGTTATGCGCCGGAGGGCAATCAGCCCCAGCATTTT. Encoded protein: CASSYAPEGNQPQHF.

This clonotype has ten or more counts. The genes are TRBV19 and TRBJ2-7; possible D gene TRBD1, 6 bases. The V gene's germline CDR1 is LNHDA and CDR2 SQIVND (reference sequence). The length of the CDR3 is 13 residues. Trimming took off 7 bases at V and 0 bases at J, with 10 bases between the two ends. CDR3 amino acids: CASKGDHSYEQYF. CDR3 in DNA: TGTGCCAGTAAGGGGGATCACTCCTACGAGCAGTACTTC.

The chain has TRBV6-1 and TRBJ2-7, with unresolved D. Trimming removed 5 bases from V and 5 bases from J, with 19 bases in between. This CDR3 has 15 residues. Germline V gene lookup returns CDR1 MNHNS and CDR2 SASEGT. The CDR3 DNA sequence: TGTGCCAGCAGTCCCAAGCTTCTGACCCGCCACGAGCAGTACTTC. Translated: CASSPKLLTRHEQYF.

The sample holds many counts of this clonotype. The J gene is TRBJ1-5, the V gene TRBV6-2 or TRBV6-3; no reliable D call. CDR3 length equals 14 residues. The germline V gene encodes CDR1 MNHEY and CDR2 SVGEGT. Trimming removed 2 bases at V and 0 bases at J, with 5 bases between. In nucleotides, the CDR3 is TGTGCCAGCAGTTACGTCAGTAGCAATCAGCCCCAGCATTTT. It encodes CASSYVSSNQPQHF.

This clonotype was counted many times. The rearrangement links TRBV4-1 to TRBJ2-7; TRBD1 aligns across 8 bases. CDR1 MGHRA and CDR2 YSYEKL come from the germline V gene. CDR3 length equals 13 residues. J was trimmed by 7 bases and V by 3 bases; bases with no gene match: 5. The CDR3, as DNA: TGCGCCAGCAGCCAGATACAGGGGGAGGAGCAGTACTTC. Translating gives CASSQIQGEEQYF.

CDR3 sequence (DNA): TGTGCCAGCAGCACGGGACTAGCGGGACCCTACGAGCAGTACTTC. This sequence encodes CASSTGLAGPYEQYF. The chain carries TRBV12-3 or TRBV12-4 and TRBJ2-7; 13 bases are shared with TRBD2. There are 15 residues in the CDR3. Trimming removed 6 bases from V and 2 bases from J; junction bases left unmatched: 4.

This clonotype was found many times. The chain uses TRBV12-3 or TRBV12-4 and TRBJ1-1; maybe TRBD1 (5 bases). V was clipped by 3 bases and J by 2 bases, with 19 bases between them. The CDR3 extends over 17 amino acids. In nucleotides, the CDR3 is TGTGCCAGCAGTTTTAGCCCCCTAGGGGAAATTAACACTGAAGCTTTCTTT. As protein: CASSFSPLGEINTEAFF.

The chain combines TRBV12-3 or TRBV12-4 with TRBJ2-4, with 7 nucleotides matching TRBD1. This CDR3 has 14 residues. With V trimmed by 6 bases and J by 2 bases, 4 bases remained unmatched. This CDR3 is CASSHRGPKNIQYF. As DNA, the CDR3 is TGTGCCAGCAGCCACAGGGGTCCCAAAAACATTCAGTACTTC.

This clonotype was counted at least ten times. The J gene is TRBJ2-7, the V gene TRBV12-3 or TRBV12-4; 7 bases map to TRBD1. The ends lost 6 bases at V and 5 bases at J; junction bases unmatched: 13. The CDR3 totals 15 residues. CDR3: CASSPDRDRGNEQYF. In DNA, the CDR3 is TGTGCCAGCAGCCCAGATAGGGACAGAGGGAACGAGCAGTACTTC.

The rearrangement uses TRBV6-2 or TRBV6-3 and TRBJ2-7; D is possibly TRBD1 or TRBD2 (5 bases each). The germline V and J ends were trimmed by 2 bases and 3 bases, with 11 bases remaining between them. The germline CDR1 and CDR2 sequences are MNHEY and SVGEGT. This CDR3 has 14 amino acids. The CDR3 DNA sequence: TGTGCCAGCAGTTACCGGGACGGCAACTACGAGCAGTACTTC. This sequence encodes CASSYRDGNYEQYF.

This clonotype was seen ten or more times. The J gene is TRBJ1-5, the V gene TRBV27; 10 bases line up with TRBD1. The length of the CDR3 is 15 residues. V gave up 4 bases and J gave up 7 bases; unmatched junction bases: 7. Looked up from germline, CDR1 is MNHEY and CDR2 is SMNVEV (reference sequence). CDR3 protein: CASSSLGQGNQPQHF. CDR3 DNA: TGTGCCAGCAGTTCCCTGGGACAGGGGAACCAGCCCCAGCATTTT.

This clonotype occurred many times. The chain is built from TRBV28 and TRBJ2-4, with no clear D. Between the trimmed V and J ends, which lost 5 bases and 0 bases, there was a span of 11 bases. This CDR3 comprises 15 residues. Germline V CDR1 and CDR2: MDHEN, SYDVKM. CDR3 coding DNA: TGTGCCAGCAGTCTACCGCCGAGAGCCAAAAACATTCAGTACTTC. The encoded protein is CASSLPPRAKNIQYF.

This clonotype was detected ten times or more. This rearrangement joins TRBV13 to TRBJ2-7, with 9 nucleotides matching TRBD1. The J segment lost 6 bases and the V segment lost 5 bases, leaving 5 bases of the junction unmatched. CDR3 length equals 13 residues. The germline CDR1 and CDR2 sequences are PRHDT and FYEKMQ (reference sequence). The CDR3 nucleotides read TGTGCCAGCAGCCCGGGGACAGGGCTCGAGCAGTACTTC. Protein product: CASSPGTGLEQYF. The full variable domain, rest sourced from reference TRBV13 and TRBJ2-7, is AAGVIQSPRHLIKEKRETATLKCYPIPRHDTVYWYQQGPGQDPQFLISFYEKMQSDKGSIPDRFSAQQFSDYHSELNMSSLELGDSALYFCASSPGTGLEQYFGPGTRLTVT.

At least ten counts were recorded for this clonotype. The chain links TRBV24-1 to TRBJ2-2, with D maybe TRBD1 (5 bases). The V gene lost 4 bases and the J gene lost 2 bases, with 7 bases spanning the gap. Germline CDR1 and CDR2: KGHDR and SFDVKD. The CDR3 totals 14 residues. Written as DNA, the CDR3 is TGTGCCACCAGTGACGACAGAAACACCGGGGAGCTGTTTTTT. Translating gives CATSDDRNTGELFF.

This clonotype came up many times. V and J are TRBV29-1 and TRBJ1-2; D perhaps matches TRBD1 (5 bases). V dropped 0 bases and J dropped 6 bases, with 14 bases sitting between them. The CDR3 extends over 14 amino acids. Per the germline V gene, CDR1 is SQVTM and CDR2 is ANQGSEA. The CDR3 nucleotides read TGCAGCGTTGAAGATCGCCGTCAGGGCGATGGCTACACCTTC. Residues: CSVEDRRQGDGYTF. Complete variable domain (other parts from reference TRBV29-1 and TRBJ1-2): SAVISQKPSRDICQRGTSLTIQCQVDSQVTMMFWYRQQPGQSLTLIATANQGSEATYESGFVIDKFPISRPNLTFSTLTVSNMSPEDSSIYLCSVEDRRQGDGYTFGSGTRLTVV.

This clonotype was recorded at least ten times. The CDR3: CASSFLREVNIQYF. The CDR3 bases are TGTGCCAGCAGTTTTTTGCGGGAGGTTAACATTCAGTACTTC. The chain employs TRBV12-3 or TRBV12-4 and TRBJ2-4, with 8 bases lining up with TRBD2. V was clipped by 3 bases and J by 7 bases; unmatched bases: 5. CDR3 length: 14 residues.

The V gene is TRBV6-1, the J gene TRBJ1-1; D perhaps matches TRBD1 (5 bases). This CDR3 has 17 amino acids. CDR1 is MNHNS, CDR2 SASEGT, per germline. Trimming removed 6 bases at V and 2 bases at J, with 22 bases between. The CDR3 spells CASRSLPFQTDNTEAFF. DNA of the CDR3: TGTGCCAGCAGGTCCCTCCCCTTCCAGACAGACAACACTGAAGCTTTCTTT.

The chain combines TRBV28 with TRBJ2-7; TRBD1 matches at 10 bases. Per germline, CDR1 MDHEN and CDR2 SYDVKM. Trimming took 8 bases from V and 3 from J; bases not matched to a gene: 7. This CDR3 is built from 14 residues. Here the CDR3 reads CASQRQGAVYEQYF. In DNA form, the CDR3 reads TGTGCCAGCCAACGACAGGGGGCCGTCTACGAGCAGTACTTC.

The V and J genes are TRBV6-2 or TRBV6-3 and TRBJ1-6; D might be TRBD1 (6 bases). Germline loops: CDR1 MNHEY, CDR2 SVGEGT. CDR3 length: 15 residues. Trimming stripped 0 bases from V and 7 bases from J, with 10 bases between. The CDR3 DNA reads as TGTGCCAGCAGTTACTCGATGCAGGGGAATTCACCCCTCCACTTT. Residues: CASSYSMQGNSPLHF.

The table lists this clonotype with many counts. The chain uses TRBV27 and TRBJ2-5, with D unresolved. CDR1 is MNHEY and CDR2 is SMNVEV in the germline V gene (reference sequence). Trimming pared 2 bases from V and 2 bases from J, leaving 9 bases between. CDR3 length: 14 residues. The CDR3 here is CASSLNGEQETQYF. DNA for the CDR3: TGTGCCAGCAGTTTAAACGGCGAACAAGAGACCCAGTACTTC.